Each of the 22 T cell receptor beta chains below was sequenced from the same sample in a study of shared clonotypes between healthy human individuals. Assay used: immunoSEQ multiplex PCR; TCRdb lists only in-frame clones, some missing. This table holds fewer than 1.6 million clones, 98% to 99% found once. The specimen sequenced was naive CD4+ T cells sorted from blood. Subset here: CD45RA+ positively selected. The receptor set was obtained from a man aged 25 to 45 in good health.

This clone was seen just once. The rearrangement uses TRBV14 and TRBJ1-2, with 8 nucleotides matching TRBD1. The CDR3 consists of 15 residues. V lost 3 bases and J lost 6; bases outside the gene matches: 9. Germline lookup yields CDR1 SGHDN and CDR2 FVKESK. The CDR3 DNA reads as TGTGCCAGCAGCCAGGGGGGGACAGGCCCGAATGGCTACACCTTC. This sequence encodes CASSQGGTGPNGYTF.

V usage is TRBV30 and J usage is TRBJ1-4; D is unresolved. This CDR3 is 14 amino acids long. Germline values: CDR1 GTSNPN, CDR2 SVGIG (reference sequence). Trimming pared 3 bases from V and 7 bases from J, leaving 15 bases between. DNA of the CDR3: TGTGCCTGGAGACCGAATATTGTAGGTGAAAAACTGTTTTTT. The encoded protein is CAWRPNIVGEKLFF.

This chain uses TRBV7-2 with TRBJ2-7, with 8 bases matching TRBD2. The length of the CDR3 is 16 residues. J gave up 2 bases and V 5 bases, and 11 bases lay outside the gene matches. Germline V gene data show CDR1 as SGHTA and CDR2 as FQGNSA. The CDR3 here is CASSPDPSLAAYEQYF. The CDR3 DNA follows: TGTGCCAGCAGCCCGGACCCTTCACTAGCGGCCTACGAGCAGTACTTC.

This clone showed up just once. The rearrangement joins TRBV11-2 to TRBJ2-7; D is undetermined. The length of the CDR3 is 11 residues. Looked up from germline, CDR1 is SGHAT and CDR2 is FQNNGV. The V end was cut by 0 bases, the J end by 7 bases, with 4 bases between. This CDR3 reads CASSLEEEQYF. DNA for the CDR3: TGTGCCAGCAGCTTAGAAGAAGAGCAGTACTTC.

Concerning this clone itself: The same CDR3 arises from other DNA sequences in this sample as well. The J gene is TRBJ1-1, the V gene TRBV18; D ambiguous. V dropped 6 bases and J dropped 0 bases, with 11 bases sitting between them. Germline V gene data show CDR1 as KGHSH and CDR2 as LQKENI. The CDR3 runs to 14 residues. CDR3: CASSPRRMNTEAFF. The CDR3 DNA is TGTGCCAGCTCCCCTAGACGGATGAACACTGAAGCTTTCTTT.

V and J are TRBV7-2 and TRBJ2-1, with 7 bases identical to TRBD2. V was clipped by 6 bases and J by 0 bases; unmatched bases: 8. The germline V gene has CDR1 SGHTA and CDR2 FQGNSA. The CDR3 loop spans 16 amino acids. This CDR3 reads CASRERLAASYNEQFF. The CDR3, as DNA: TGTGCCAGCAGGGAACGTCTAGCGGCCTCCTACAATGAGCAGTTCTTC.

The rearrangement uses TRBV9 and TRBJ2-7, with 14 bases aligning to TRBD2. Germline CDR1 SGDLS, CDR2 YYNGEE. The CDR3 runs to 14 residues. The J segment lost 8 bases and the V segment lost 6 bases, leaving 7 bases of the junction unmatched. The DNA for the CDR3 is TGTGCCAGCACACCGGGACTAGCGGGAGAAAAGCAGTACTTC. Translated: CASTPGLAGEKQYF.

This chain links TRBV2 with TRBJ2-1, with TRBD1 matching over 9 bases. Germline lookup yields CDR1 SNHLY and CDR2 FYNNEI. The CDR3 sequence is 14 residues long. Germline trimming cut 8 bases from V and 2 bases from J; bases unmatched to any gene: 4. In DNA form, the CDR3 reads TGTGCCAGCCTTGACAGGGGGACCTACAATGAGCAGTTCTTC. This gives the protein CASLDRGTYNEQFF.

The chain joins TRBV7-2 to TRBJ1-2, with unresolved D. The germline CDR1 and CDR2 sequences are SGHTA and FQGNSA. This CDR3 has 15 amino acids. The germline V and J ends were trimmed by 1 base and 0 bases, with 9 bases remaining between them. The CDR3: CASSLEWGANYGYTF. CDR3 nucleotide sequence: TGTGCCAGCAGCTTAGAATGGGGAGCTAACTATGGCTACACCTTC.

The V gene is TRBV5-1, the J gene TRBJ1-3; D is unclear. Germline V gene lookup returns CDR1 SGHRS and CDR2 YFSETQ. Trimming shortened V by 6 bases and J by 0 bases, and 16 bases separated the two germline ends. This CDR3 region has 16 residues. The CDR3 reads CASTEALGSSGNTIYF. For the CDR3, the DNA is TGCGCCAGCACGGAAGCCTTAGGGTCCTCTGGAAACACCATATATTTT.

V usage is TRBV5-1 and J usage is TRBJ2-5; 13 nucleotides agree with TRBD2. V was clipped by 3 bases and J by 5 bases; unmatched bases: 4. Germline lookup yields CDR1 SGHRS and CDR2 YFSETQ. This CDR3 contains 15 residues. The CDR3 here is CASSSGLAGPETQYF. In nucleotides, the CDR3 is TGCGCCAGCAGCTCGGGACTAGCGGGGCCCGAGACCCAGTACTTC.

Of note for this clone: Other nucleotide sequences from this sample produce the same CDR3. This chain links TRBV6-1 with TRBJ2-7; D gene unclear. V was shortened by 2 bases and J by 4 bases, with 12 bases between the two germline ends. The CDR3 runs to 14 residues. Germline values: CDR1 MNHNS, CDR2 SASEGT. CDR3 residues: CASSELAGSYEQYF. The CDR3 DNA is TGTGCCAGCAGTGAATTGGCAGGTTCGTACGAGCAGTACTTC.

The J gene is TRBJ1-2, the V gene TRBV6-1; D is unclear. Trimming took off 8 bases at V and 3 bases at J, with 13 bases between the two ends. The CDR3 spans 13 residues. The germline CDR1 and CDR2 sequences are MNHNS and SASEGT. This CDR3 is CASYTLLDYGYTF. CDR3 bases: TGTGCCAGCTACACTCTCTTGGACTATGGCTACACCTTC.

This chain uses TRBV6-1 with TRBJ2-2, with 8 positions matching TRBD2. The junction had 4 bases not matched to a gene; V was cut back by 4 bases and J by 6 bases. This CDR3 comprises 14 residues. Germline lookup yields CDR1 MNHNS and CDR2 SASEGT. This CDR3 reads CASSAKTSAGELFF. In DNA, the CDR3 is TGTGCCAGCAGTGCAAAGACTAGCGCCGGGGAGCTGTTTTTT.

The V call is TRBV20-1, the J call TRBJ2-5; no clear D. CDR1 is DFQATT, CDR2 SNEGSKA, per germline (reference sequence). With 6 bases removed from V and 5 bases from J, the gap between germline ends came to 7 bases. The CDR3 has 10 residues. CDR3 sequence (DNA): TGCAGTGCCGATGGGGAGACCCAGTACTTC. This codes for CSADGETQYF.

This sequence joins TRBV18 and TRBJ2-4; D is undetermined. CDR3 length: 16 amino acids. The V and J ends lost 6 bases and 0 bases respectively, with 15 bases between them. CDR1 and CDR2 from the germline V gene are KGHSH and LQKENI. The CDR3 DNA reads TGTGCCAGCTCTCATTCGACGGACCTAGCCAAAAACATTCAGTACTTC. As protein: CASSHSTDLAKNIQYF.

The chain combines TRBV5-1 with TRBJ2-3; D ambiguous. The CDR3 has 12 residues. Germline CDR1 and CDR2: SGHRS and YFSETQ. V lost 1 base and J lost 5, with 5 bases in between. The CDR3, as DNA: TGCGCCAGCAGCTTGTTCGAAGATACGCAGTATTTT. This translates into CASSLFEDTQYF.

V and J are TRBV7-2 and TRBJ2-1; 15 bases are a match to TRBD2. V gave up 3 bases and J gave up 15 bases; unmatched junction bases: 9. The CDR3 length is 15 residues. Germline-derived CDR1 and CDR2 are SGHTA and FQGNSA. CDR3 bases: TGTGCCAGCAGCTTCCAAGGGACTAGCGGGAGGACTGGGTTCTTC. This translates into CASSFQGTSGRTGFF.

The chain carries TRBV5-6 and TRBJ2-7, with TRBD1 as a possible D gene (5 bases). The V end lost 3 bases, the J end lost 3 bases, and 7 bases lay between the germline ends. Germline CDR1 is SGHDT and CDR2 is YYEEEE. CDR3 length: 12 amino acids. The CDR3 nucleotides read TGTGCCAGCAGCTATGACAGCTACGAGCAGTACTTC. Encoded protein: CASSYDSYEQYF.

This sequence joins TRBV10-3 and TRBJ2-7, with D uncertain. The CDR3 spans 13 residues. Germline V CDR1 and CDR2: ENHRY, SYGVKD. Deletions cut 3 bases from V and 1 base from J, with 7 bases between. CDR3 residues: CAISDGLSYEQYF. As DNA, the CDR3 is TGTGCCATCAGTGACGGGCTTTCCTACGAGCAGTACTTC.

The chain recombines TRBV25-1 with TRBJ1-3; tentative D call: TRBD1 (6 bases). This CDR3 has 15 amino acids. CDR1 and CDR2 from the germline V gene are MGHDK and SYGVNS. V was shortened by 1 base and J by 4 bases, with 11 bases between the two germline ends. The chain's CDR3 is CASSESGGTGNTIYF. As DNA, the CDR3 is TGTGCCAGCAGTGAATCCGGGGGGACAGGAAACACCATATATTTT.

The rearrangement links TRBV19 to TRBJ2-1; possible D gene TRBD1, 6 bases. V was trimmed by 3 bases and J by 0 bases, leaving 9 bases between them. The germline V gene has CDR1 LNHDA and CDR2 SQIVND (reference sequence). The CDR3 loop spans 15 amino acids. The CDR3 reads CASSIGQLSYNEQFF. The CDR3, as DNA: TGTGCCAGTAGTATTGGACAGCTCTCCTACAATGAGCAGTTCTTC.